These 25 T cell receptor beta chains were sequenced from one sample in a study of T-cell reconstitution after alpha-beta-depleted transplantation in children. The library targeted TCRbeta and was prepared with unique molecular identifiers. TCRdb recomputed calls from the PCR reads with MiXCR, one row per CDR3 protein. The sample consists of a few hundred thousand distinct CDR3 sequences, roughly 27% of them appearing once. Source: PBMCs, taken before TCRalphabeta/CD19-depleted stem cell transplant. The receptors here all came from a boy under two years old with Wiskott-Aldrich syndrome, due to receive a stem cell transplant.

The V gene is TRBV20-1, the J gene TRBJ2-7; D call uncertain. Germline V gene data show CDR1 as DFQATT and CDR2 as SNEGSKA (reference sequence). V shed 6 bases and J shed 2 bases, with 11 bases lying between them. There are 12 residues in the CDR3. CDR3 bases: TGCAGTGCGCAAAAACGGACCTACGAGCAGTACTTC. Its protein is CSAQKRTYEQYF.

This rearrangement joins TRBV7-8 to TRBJ2-2; tentative D call: TRBD2 (5 bases). Trimming stripped 5 bases from V and 6 bases from J, with 19 bases between. Per germline, CDR1 SGHVS and CDR2 FQNEAQ. The CDR3 consists of 16 residues. DNA for the CDR3: TGTGCCAGCAGCCATAGTTTTTTAGGGAGTGCCGGGGAGCTGTTTTTT. Amino acid sequence: CASSHSFLGSAGELFF.

The chain joins TRBV20-1 to TRBJ2-7; TRBD1 matches at 8 bases. V trimming: 3 bases; J trimming: 3 bases; junction bases outside the gene matches: 7. Germline assignment: CDR1 DFQATT and CDR2 SNEGSKA (reference sequence). The CDR3 runs to 14 residues. The CDR3 DNA is TGCAGTGCTAGGGGGGACAGGAGATACTACGAGCAGTACTTC. Encoded protein: CSARGDRRYYEQYF.

This chain uses TRBV5-1 with TRBJ2-1, with D maybe TRBD2 (6 bases). The CDR3 contains 15 residues. Germline V gives CDR1 SGHRS, CDR2 YFSETQ. V lost 3 bases, J lost 5 bases, and 15 bases lay in between. For the CDR3, the DNA is TGCGCCAGCAGCTCCGTGAGCGGGCAAAACAATGAGCAGTTCTTC. Translating gives CASSSVSGQNNEQFF.

There are a few counts of this clonotype. This chain connects TRBV29-1 to TRBJ2-3; no reliable D call. V shed 5 bases and J shed 1 base, with 13 bases lying between them. There are 14 residues in the CDR3. Germline V CDR1 and CDR2: SQVTM, ANQGSEA. The CDR3, as DNA: TGCAGCGTTCGTGGCGGCCCTCGCACAGATACGCAGTATTTT. Protein: CSVRGGPRTDTQYF.

The J gene is TRBJ2-1, the V gene TRBV27, with 8 bases fitting TRBD1. The CDR3 is 16 residues long. Germline CDR1 and CDR2: MNHEY and SMNVEV (reference sequence). The ends lost 5 bases at V and 6 bases at J; junction bases unmatched: 12. The CDR3 bases are TGTGCCAGCAGTATTAGGGGCCAGGGGGCCATCAATGAGCAGTTCTTC. Its protein is CASSIRGQGAINEQFF.

The rearrangement uses TRBV5-4 and TRBJ2-3, with a possible D match to TRBD2 (5 bases). CDR3 length: 13 residues. Germline loops: CDR1 SGHNT, CDR2 YYREEE (reference sequence). Trimming took 4 bases from V and 4 from J, leaving 10 bases between them. CDR3 loop: CASSGGPSDTQYF. DNA for the CDR3: TGTGCCAGCAGCGGAGGACCGTCAGATACGCAGTATTTT.

The chain is built from TRBV24-1 and TRBJ2-7; TRBD1 matches 8 bases. Germline trimming cut 4 bases from V and 2 bases from J; bases unmatched to any gene: 6. There are 15 residues in the CDR3. The V gene's germline CDR1 is KGHDR and CDR2 SFDVKD. The CDR3 here is CATSEGTGSPYEQYF. The CDR3 nucleotides read TGTGCCACCAGTGAGGGGACAGGCTCTCCCTACGAGCAGTACTTC.

This chain links TRBV5-1 with TRBJ2-7; TRBD2 matches 8 bases. The CDR3 runs 15 residues. From germline, CDR1 is SGHRS and CDR2 YFSETQ. V shed 2 bases and J 4 bases; nucleotides not matched to a gene: 8. The CDR3 nucleotides are TGCGCCAGCAGCTTCGGACTAGCAGAGGTTTACGAGCAGTACTTC. Its translation is CASSFGLAEVYEQYF.

The chain recombines TRBV20-1 with TRBJ1-2; no clear D. There are 13 residues in the CDR3. Trimming pared 0 bases from V and 7 bases from J, leaving 12 bases between. Germline CDR1 DFQATT, CDR2 SNEGSKA (reference sequence). The CDR3: CSARDLNLPGYTF. CDR3 nucleotides: TGCAGTGCTAGAGATCTAAATCTCCCTGGCTACACCTTC.

This clonotype has only a few counts. The chain joins TRBV7-9 to TRBJ2-3; D possibly corresponds to TRBD2 (6 bases). Germline V CDR1 and CDR2: SEHNR, FQNEAQ (reference sequence). Trimming removed 3 bases at V and 4 bases at J, with 14 bases between. The CDR3 has 15 residues. CDR3 region: CASSLTRGPPDTQYF. In nucleotides, the CDR3 is TGTGCCAGCAGCTTGACTAGGGGCCCACCAGATACGCAGTATTTT.

This clonotype has a handful of counts. This chain uses TRBV2 with TRBJ2-7; TRBD1 matches 8 bases. J was trimmed by 3 bases and V by 4 bases; bases with no gene match: 8. Germline V lookup: CDR1 SNHLY, CDR2 FYNNEI. The CDR3 runs to 15 residues. The CDR3 region is CASSGDRGIVYEQYF. The CDR3 nucleotides are TGTGCCAGCAGTGGAGACAGGGGCATTGTCTACGAGCAGTACTTC.

V gene TRBV7-2 combines with J gene TRBJ2-2, with TRBD2 identical over 7 bases. Germline V CDR1 and CDR2: SGHTA, FQGNSA. The ends lost 5 bases at V and 8 bases at J; junction bases unmatched: 8. CDR3 length equals 14 residues. CDR3 amino acids: CASSAEGGRGELFF. As DNA, the CDR3 is TGTGCCAGCAGCGCCGAGGGAGGGCGGGGGGAGCTGTTTTTT.

J is TRBJ2-1 and V is TRBV20-1, with D unresolved. The germline CDR1 and CDR2 sequences are DFQATT and SNEGSKA (reference sequence). The CDR3 consists of 14 residues. V lost 1 base to trimming and J lost 2 bases, with 9 bases between them. CDR3 in DNA: TGCAGTGCTAGAGCTCTGGCGGCCTACAATGAGCAGTTCTTC. Amino acids: CSARALAAYNEQFF.

The V and J genes are TRBV10-2 and TRBJ2-3; D ambiguous. The germline V and J ends were trimmed by 7 bases and 1 base, with 12 bases remaining between them. Germline V gives CDR1 WSHSY, CDR2 SAAADI. The length of the CDR3 is 14 residues. The CDR3 DNA reads TGCGCCAGCAATGTGGGCTTGGGCACAGATACGCAGTATTTT. It yields the protein CASNVGLGTDTQYF.

The V call is TRBV20-1, the J call TRBJ1-5; D is undetermined. In germline, CDR1 is DFQATT, CDR2 SNEGSKA (reference sequence). V was clipped by 4 bases and J by 7 bases, with 14 bases between them. The CDR3 sequence is 13 residues long. The CDR3 spells CSAILEGNQPQHF. CDR3 nucleotides: TGCAGTGCTATTTTGGAGGGTAACCAGCCCCAGCATTTT.

This clonotype was picked up a small number of times. The genes are TRBV29-1 and TRBJ2-5; 10 nucleotides match TRBD1. Germline lookup yields CDR1 SQVTM and CDR2 ANQGSEA. The V segment lost 7 bases and the J segment 6 bases; nucleotides outside the gene matches: 5. This CDR3 region has 12 residues. The CDR3 region is CSDLTGGKTQYF. CDR3 sequence (DNA): TGCAGCGACCTGACAGGGGGCAAGACCCAGTACTTC.

This chain links TRBV10-3 with TRBJ2-3, with 7 positions matching TRBD2. J lost 2 bases, V lost 6 bases, and 2 bases had no gene match. Germline CDR1 is ENHRY and CDR2 is SYGVKD. The CDR3 covers 13 residues. This CDR3 is CAIRERDTDTQYF. Written as DNA, the CDR3 is TGTGCCATCAGGGAGCGGGACACAGATACGCAGTATTTT.

The chain links TRBV12-3 or TRBV12-4 to TRBJ2-3, with D uncertain. The CDR3 covers 13 residues. V was cut by 1 base and J by 11 bases, with 13 bases left in between. CDR3 nucleotides: TGTGCCAGCAGTTTAGAGGTCCGACTTCAGCAGTATTTT. Its protein is CASSLEVRLQQYF.

The chain employs TRBV5-1 and TRBJ2-1; 10 bases map to TRBD2. The germline gives CDR1 SGHRS, CDR2 YFSETQ. CDR3 size: 16 residues. V trimming: 3 bases; J trimming: 9 bases; junction bases outside the gene matches: 12. In DNA, the CDR3 is TGCGCCAGCAGCTCCTATAGCGGGAGGAATTTAGGTGAGCAGTTCTTC. Translating it yields CASSSYSGRNLGEQFF. The complete variable domain, with remaining parts taken from reference TRBV5-1 and TRBJ2-1, reads KAGVTQTPRYLIKTRGQQVTLSCSPISGHRSVSWYQQTPGQGLQFLFEYFSETQRNKGNFPGRFSGRQFSNSRSEMNVSTLELGDSALYLCASSSYSGRNLGEQFFGPGTRLTVL.

This clonotype has more than one count but fewer than ten. The gene calls are TRBV29-1 and TRBJ2-7, with D hard to call. This CDR3 contains 13 residues. CDR1 is SQVTM, CDR2 ANQGSEA, per germline. V was shortened by 4 bases and J by 2 bases, with 12 bases between the two germline ends. CDR3 in amino acids: CSVGPLGTYEQYF. The CDR3 DNA follows: TGCAGCGTTGGCCCCTTGGGAACCTACGAGCAGTACTTC.

J is TRBJ2-7 and V is TRBV20-1; TRBD1 might be the D (6 bases). The CDR3 length is 12 residues. Deletions cut 5 bases from V and 3 bases from J, with 11 bases between. The germline CDR1 and CDR2 sequences are DFQATT and SNEGSKA (reference sequence). The CDR3 loop is CSAVGQIYEQYF. The CDR3 nucleotides read TGCAGTGCTGTGGGACAAATCTACGAGCAGTACTTC.

The chain uses TRBV19 and TRBJ2-2, with TRBD2 matching over 7 bases. V lost 5 bases, J lost 4 bases, and 10 bases stayed unmatched. The V gene's germline CDR1 is LNHDA and CDR2 SQIVND (reference sequence). The CDR3 is 16 amino acids. CDR3 sequence reads: CASSFRAGVTTGELFF. The CDR3 nucleotides are TGTGCCAGTAGTTTCCGGGCGGGAGTGACCACCGGGGAGCTGTTTTTT.

There are a few counts of this clonotype. The CDR3 DNA is TGCAGTGCTAGAGCACAGGGATCCTCCACAGATACGCAGTATTTT. Amino acids: CSARAQGSSTDTQYF. The chain joins TRBV20-1 to TRBJ2-3; a weak D match, TRBD1 (6 bases). The CDR3 has 15 residues. Germline lookup yields CDR1 DFQATT and CDR2 SNEGSKA (reference sequence). The V gene lost 1 base and the J gene lost 2 bases, with 13 bases spanning the gap.

This clonotype has more than one count but fewer than ten. V gene TRBV4-1 combines with J gene TRBJ1-5; D is ambiguous. The CDR3 is made up of 15 amino acids. The germline V and J ends were trimmed by 0 bases and 4 bases, with 10 bases remaining between them. Germline CDR1 reads MGHRA; CDR2 reads YSYEKL. CDR3 sequence reads: CASSQERVLNQPQHF. The CDR3 nucleotides read TGCGCCAGCAGCCAAGAACGGGTCCTTAATCAGCCCCAGCATTTT.